This T cell receptor beta chain was identified in a study of blood T cell repertoires in COVID-19 (dated by TCRdb to the early 2020s). As for the study more broadly: The collaborator samples originated in the United States, Italy and Spain and spanned the acute and convalescent phases of COVID-19. HLA class I and class II types, where available, came from metadata supplied by the sample provider rather than from assay-based typing. The repertoires were released in a freely available public database meant as a resource for research on the immune response to SARS-CoV-2. The prospective study material was composed of cDNA or gDNA derived from T cells, B-cell-depleted T cells, or PBMCs. The samples were drawn from the first 160 participants of the ongoing ImmuneRACE study and from 950 to 1,500 subjects provided by 6 global collaborators. The sample metadata nearly always contained a de-identified subject ID, COVID-19 status, age in years and sex. The dataset comprised deeply sampled blood TCRbeta repertoires from subjects exposed to, actively infected with, or recovered from COVID-19. The study at large found these results: The amount of clinical and demographic metadata varied by source and participant and was provided uncurated.

Concerning this clone: The antigen this receptor binds is unknown. Per-base quality was not reported, and no clone a single base away is much larger than it.

Samples from volunteer blood donors who had recovered from COVID-19 were contributed by a second Seattle source. Each collaborating institution followed its own protocols to collect whole blood in K2EDTA tubes. Collaborator samples were shipped for TCRbeta analysis as frozen whole blood, isolated PBMCs, or DNA extracted from either sample type. V is cut by 6 bases and J by 4 bases, and the space between the germline ends is 13 bases. The CDR3 sequence holds 14 residues, the cysteine and phenylalanine included. Kept here is only the CDR3 DNA, which spans 42 bases and is read in frame from base 1. Looking up the germline V gene yields CDR1 MNHEY and CDR2 SVGAGI. TCRbeta CDR3 regions were amplified from genomic DNA using the immunoSEQ Assay, a bias-controlled multiplex PCR. As for how the authors treated the data: The number of nucleated cells in each sample was estimated by amplification of reference gene primers within the assay. Sequence reads were collapsed and filtered to measure the absolute abundance of every unique TCRbeta CDR3 rearrangement. For each sample, productive Simpson clonality was calculated as the square root of Simpson's diversity index over productive rearrangements. TCRdb mirrors the immuneACCESS table, restricted to in-frame sequences. Some clones are absent from its copies; in checked studies, under half trace to an unresolved V gene, and the reason for the others is unknown. The D gene and trimming were derived from the DNA, and the V and J assignments and clone size from that table. The sample records about 210,000 clones, around nine tenths of which are singletons. About 6.2% of the sample is taken by the ten largest.

The sample was peripheral blood. The V and J segments used are TRBV6-5 and TRBJ1-3, and the D gene may be TRBD1, 6 bases matching. This sequence originates from a man between 60 and 75 years old who had recovered from COVID-19. The DNA sequence is as follows: TGTGCCAGCAGCCAACAGGGATCAGGAAACACCATATATTTT. Translated, it reads CASSQQGSGNTIYF.